This is a list of T cell receptor beta chains from one sample in a study of CD8+ T cells in alopecia areata. Profiled with immunoSEQ multiplex PCR; TCRdb holds only in-frame clones, not every one. The table includes roughly 100,000 clones, 45% to 60% detected once. The specimen sequenced was CD4+ T cells sorted from blood. These receptors were collected from a human donor in good health. The CDR3 runs from the conserved cysteine through the conserved F or W. D genes are given only for firm matches. Size is stated for part of the rows, as once, few or many counts, or as a class when the clone is expanded.

V gene	D gene	J gene	clone size	CDR3 DNA	CDR3 protein
TRBV6-6	NA	TRBJ2-5	few	TGTGCCAGCAGTTACCAACAGGGTGTGGAGACCCAGTACTTC	CASSYQQGVETQYF
TRBV5-1	NA	TRBJ1-2	NA	TGCGCCAGCAGCTTGAGAGGGGGAGGAGGAGGCTACACCTTC	CASSLRGGGGGYTF
TRBV7-9	NA	TRBJ2-1	few	TGTGCCAGCAGCCCCAGGAATAATGAGCAGTTCTTC	CASSPRNNEQFF
TRBV7-8	NA	TRBJ1-1	NA	TGTGCCAGCAGTCTCGACGGGGGCACTGAAGCTTTCTTT	CASSLDGGTEAFF
TRBV19	NA	TRBJ2-5	NA	TGTGCCAGTAGTATAGGAGATCTTCAGTACTTC	CASSIGDLQYF
TRBV18	NA	TRBJ1-1	NA	TGTGCCAGCTCACCAGCGGCCCAGTATGAAGCTTTCTTT	CASSPAAQYEAFF
TRBV30	TRBD1	TRBJ2-7	NA	TGTGCCTGGGGGGGACAGGGAAGTGGGGAGCAGTACTTC	CAWGGQGSGEQYF
TRBV7-9	NA	TRBJ2-2	NA	TGTGCCAGCAGCCAGACCCAACACCAAAACACCGGGGAGCTGTTTTTT	CASSQTQHQNTGELFF
TRBV29-1	TRBD1	TRBJ1-6	NA	TGCAGCTTCCGGACAGGCCTTAATTCACCCCTCCACTTT	CSFRTGLNSPLHF
TRBV11-2	NA	TRBJ2-4	few	TGTGCCAGCAGCTCATCCAGGGTCAAAAACATTCAGTACTTC	CASSSSRVKNIQYF
TRBV11-2	NA	TRBJ2-3	few	TGTGCCAGCAGCCCCGACAGGACAGATACGCAGTATTTT	CASSPDRTDTQYF
TRBV7-9	TRBD1	TRBJ1-2	NA	TGTGCCAGCAGGCGGACAGGGAACTATGGCTACACCTTC	CASRRTGNYGYTF
TRBV5-6	TRBD2	TRBJ2-3	NA	TGTGCCAGCAGTAGGCGGGGGACGCAGTATTTT	CASSRRGTQYF
TRBV2	NA	TRBJ1-2	NA	TGTGCCAGCAGTGAAAACAGTTATGGCTACACCTTC	CASSENSYGYTF
TRBV30	TRBD2	TRBJ2-1	NA	TGTGCCTGGCGGGGGGGCGGTGAGCAGTTCTTC	CAWRGGGEQFF
TRBV15	TRBD1	TRBJ1-5	NA	TGTGCCACCAGGTTTTGGGACAGTGGATATAGCAATCAGCCCCAGCATTTT	CATRFWDSGYSNQPQHF
TRBV7-9	TRBD2	TRBJ2-5	NA	TGTGCCAGCAGCTACTTGGTACTAGCGGGGGTTCAAGAGACCCAGTACTTC	CASSYLVLAGVQETQYF
TRBV29-1	TRBD1	TRBJ2-5	few	TGCAGCGTTGAAAAAGGGGCAGGGGGCAAGGAGACCCAGTACTTC	CSVEKGAGGKETQYF
TRBV4-2	NA	TRBJ1-2	NA	TGTGCCAGCAGCCAAGAACTGTCGGGGGCACGGGGCTACACCTTC	CASSQELSGARGYTF
TRBV2	NA	TRBJ1-4	NA	TGTGCCAGCAGTGTGGCGAGAAACGAAAAACTGTTTTTT	CASSVARNEKLFF
TRBV29-1	TRBD2	TRBJ2-3	NA	TGCAGCGCAAGCGGGACCGCCGGCACAGATACGCAGTATTTT	CSASGTAGTDTQYF
TRBV29-1	NA	TRBJ1-3	NA	TGCAGCGTTGCCAGGGGAGGAAACACCATATATTTT	CSVARGGNTIYF
TRBV25-1	NA	TRBJ1-5	NA	TGTGCCAGCAGTGACCTGGAACAGGTCAGCAATCAGCCCCAGCATTTT	CASSDLEQVSNQPQHF
TRBV30	NA	TRBJ2-1	NA	TGTGCCTGGAGTTTCCCTGCCCGTGTTAATGAGCAGTTCTTC	CAWSFPARVNEQFF
TRBV29-1	TRBD2	TRBJ2-7	NA	TGCAGCGTTCTTATATCGGGGGGTAGCGACGAGCAGTACTTC	CSVLISGGSDEQYF
TRBV7-9	TRBD1	TRBJ2-7	few	TGTGCCAGCAGGTCCCTGACAGGGGGCCTCCACGAGCAGTACTTC	CASRSLTGGLHEQYF
TRBV5-1	NA	TRBJ1-1	NA	TGCGCCAGCAGCTTGGGTAGCGCCTTGAACACTGAAGCTTTCTTT	CASSLGSALNTEAFF
TRBV4-3	NA	TRBJ2-7	few	TGCGCCAGCAACACCTCCTACGAGCAGTACTTC	CASNTSYEQYF
TRBV5-1	NA	TRBJ2-3	NA	TGCGCCAGCAGCTCTACTGATACGCAGTATTTT	CASSSTDTQYF
TRBV5-1	TRBD1	TRBJ2-7	NA	TGCGCCAGCAGCTTCTCTTCCGACAGGGTGACCTCCTACGAGCAGTACTTC	CASSFSSDRVTSYEQYF
TRBV7-8	TRBD1	TRBJ2-7	few	TGTGCCAGCAGCTTAATGCAGGGGGCGCGGCACGAGCAGTACTTC	CASSLMQGARHEQYF
TRBV5-8	NA	TRBJ2-3	NA	TGTGCCATCTCATACCGCGGTTGGGTCACAGATACGCAGTATTTT	CAISYRGWVTDTQYF
TRBV6-1	NA	TRBJ1-1	NA	TGTGCCAGCAGCGGGCCCTTGGCTGGGACTGAAGCTTTCTTT	CASSGPLAGTEAFF
TRBV10-3	NA	TRBJ1-4	few	TGTGCCATCAGAGACAGTGAAGGGGAAAAACTGTTTTTT	CAIRDSEGEKLFF
TRBV29-1	NA	TRBJ2-1	few	TGCAGCGTGGAGACCGGCGGGGTAGGCAATGAGCAGTTCTTC	CSVETGGVGNEQFF
TRBV6-6	NA	TRBJ2-5	few	TGTGCCAGCAGTTACGAAGCTTTCCCCCCCGAGACCCAGTACTTC	CASSYEAFPPETQYF
TRBV30	NA	TRBJ2-2	NA	TGTGCCTGGAGCCTAAAAGCTGGCACCGGGGAGCTGTTTTTT	CAWSLKAGTGELFF
TRBV30	TRBD1	TRBJ1-5	NA	TGTGCCTGGACGACAGGGGGGCCCCAGCATTTT	CAWTTGGPQHF
TRBV18	TRBD1	TRBJ1-1	large	TGTGCCAGCTCATTACAGGGGGCGGGCACTGAAGCTTTCTTT	CASSLQGAGTEAFF
TRBV29-1	NA	TRBJ1-1	NA	TGCAGCGCGCGATTCGACCGCACTGAAGCTTTCTTT	CSARFDRTEAFF
TRBV7-2	TRBD1	TRBJ2-3	NA	TGTGCCAGCAGCCCGTGGACAGGAACAGATACGCAGTATTTT	CASSPWTGTDTQYF
TRBV30	NA	TRBJ1-5	NA	TGTGCCTGGACAGGGGCACGGGGCTCGAATAGCAATCAGCCCCAGCATTTT	CAWTGARGSNSNQPQHF
TRBV7-9	TRBD2	TRBJ2-7	NA	TGTGCTGAAACTAGCGGGACCTACGAGCAGTACTTC	CAETSGTYEQYF
TRBV7-2	TRBD1	TRBJ1-2	NA	TGTGCCAGCAGCTGGACAGGTCCCTATGGCTACACCTTC	CASSWTGPYGYTF
TRBV20-1	TRBD1	TRBJ1-1	NA	TGCAGTGCTGGGGACAGTGTCAAAGCTTTCTTT	CSAGDSVKAFF
TRBV29-1	NA	TRBJ2-7	NA	TGCAGCGTTGAAGATCGGGGCAGGGGCCCTCCGGGCGAGCAGTACTTC	CSVEDRGRGPPGEQYF
TRBV5-6	NA	TRBJ1-2	few	TGTGCCAGCAGCTTATCGTCCTATGGCTACACCTTC	CASSLSSYGYTF
TRBV2	TRBD1	TRBJ1-5	NA	TGTGCCAGCAGGTTCGGACAGGGGAGAGGTCAGCCCCAGCATTTT	CASRFGQGRGQPQHF
TRBV29-1	NA	TRBJ2-1	NA	TGCAGCGTTGACGCCTTCGGGGGTAATGAGCAGTTCTTC	CSVDAFGGNEQFF
TRBV29-1	TRBD2	TRBJ2-5	once	TGCAGCGGCGAGGGAGGACTAGCGGGGGGGGCAGAGACCCAGTACTTC	CSGEGGLAGGAETQYF
TRBV19	TRBD1	TRBJ2-2	NA	TGTGCCAGTACTCCTAGGGGGCCGGTGAACACCGGGGAGCTGTTTTTT	CASTPRGPVNTGELFF
TRBV7-9	TRBD2	TRBJ2-7	NA	TGTGCCAGCAGCCTTGGGGGGGAATACGAGCAGTACTTC	CASSLGGEYEQYF
TRBV7-2	NA	TRBJ2-3	NA	TGTGCCAGCAGCTTAACACGACAGACATATAGCACAGATACGCAGTATTTT	CASSLTRQTYSTDTQYF
TRBV5-1	NA	TRBJ2-3	NA	TGCGCCAGCAGCTTGGGAGGGGTTGAAGATACGCAGTATTTT	CASSLGGVEDTQYF
TRBV4-3	TRBD1	TRBJ1-1	NA	TGCGCCAGCAGCCAAGGATCGACAGGGATGAACACTGAAGCTTTCTTT	CASSQGSTGMNTEAFF